The rows below give T cell receptor beta chains drawn from one sample of a study of cytomegalovirus exposure and HLA in healthy donors. Generated by immunoSEQ multiplex PCR, the TCRdb table keeps only in-frame clones and is missing some. The sample lists roughly 130,000 clones; approximately 85% were seen once. Sequencing was done on a sample of PBMCs. These receptors were collected from a boy aged 10-17 years in good health and CMV-seronegative. Each CDR3 is given with its conserved first and last residue. Fields, in order: CDR3 DNA, CDR3 protein, D gene, clone size, V gene, J gene. D genes are given only for firm matches. The listing skips clone size in some rows; elsewhere it reads once, few, many or a size class.

CDR3nt: TGTGCCAGTATTAAGGAGCCGGGTATCAATCAGCCCCAGCATTTT; CDR3aa: CASIKEPGINQPQHF; d_gene: NA; abundance: NA; v_gene: TRBV19; j_gene: TRBJ1-5
CDR3nt: TGCAGCGTCGCAGGCGGGGGCAATCAGCCCCAGCATTTT; CDR3aa: CSVAGGGNQPQHF; d_gene: NA; abundance: NA; v_gene: TRBV29-1; j_gene: TRBJ1-5
CDR3nt: TGTGCCAGCAGTGAAGTGGTTGGGACAGGTAATGGCTACACCTTC; CDR3aa: CASSEVVGTGNGYTF; d_gene: TRBD1; abundance: few; v_gene: TRBV6-1; j_gene: TRBJ1-2
CDR3nt: TGTGCCTGGAGCACCCCCCCGGGGACGGGAGGAGAGAATGAGCAGTTCTTC; CDR3aa: CAWSTPPGTGGENEQFF; d_gene: TRBD2; abundance: NA; v_gene: TRBV30; j_gene: TRBJ2-1
CDR3nt: TGTGCCAGCAGCCGACCAAGGACTAGCGTAGCCTACGAGCAGTACTTC; CDR3aa: CASSRPRTSVAYEQYF; d_gene: TRBD2; abundance: few; v_gene: TRBV5-6; j_gene: TRBJ2-7
CDR3nt: TGTGCCAGCAGCGCCTACGGTAGACAGGGGTACGAGCAGTACTTC; CDR3aa: CASSAYGRQGYEQYF; d_gene: TRBD1; abundance: NA; v_gene: TRBV7-3; j_gene: TRBJ2-7
CDR3nt: TGTGCCAGCAGCGAGGGGACTGCTCCTAGATCCTACGAGCAGTACTTC; CDR3aa: CASSEGTAPRSYEQYF; d_gene: NA; abundance: NA; v_gene: TRBV5-4; j_gene: TRBJ2-7
CDR3nt: TGCGCCAGCAGTCACCCCGACAGCTACAATGAGCAGTTCTTC; CDR3aa: CASSHPDSYNEQFF; d_gene: NA; abundance: few; v_gene: TRBV5-1; j_gene: TRBJ2-1
CDR3nt: TGTGCCAGCAGCGGTCTAGCGGGGGGTCTCAATGAGCAGTTCTTC; CDR3aa: CASSGLAGGLNEQFF; d_gene: TRBD2; abundance: NA; v_gene: TRBV7-9; j_gene: TRBJ2-1
CDR3nt: TGTGCCAGCAGCCAAGATACGGGGGGGGCTTTCTTT; CDR3aa: CASSQDTGGAFF; d_gene: NA; abundance: NA; v_gene: TRBV4-2; j_gene: TRBJ1-1
CDR3nt: TGTGCCAGTAGCCTTGGGACAGTAGGGAATCAGCCCCAGCATTTT; CDR3aa: CASSLGTVGNQPQHF; d_gene: TRBD1; abundance: NA; v_gene: TRBV19; j_gene: TRBJ1-5
CDR3nt: TGTGCCAGCAGCGAGGGGGGGCTCAGCTCCTATAATTCACCCCTCCACTTT; CDR3aa: CASSEGGLSSYNSPLHF; d_gene: NA; abundance: NA; v_gene: TRBV11-2; j_gene: TRBJ1-6
CDR3nt: TGCGCCAGCAGCCCGAGGACAGGGGCGGACGAGCAGTACTTC; CDR3aa: CASSPRTGADEQYF; d_gene: TRBD1; abundance: NA; v_gene: TRBV4-1; j_gene: TRBJ2-7
CDR3nt: TGCGCCAGCAGCCAAGATTCCAAATTTGAGGTGAACACTGAAGCTTTCTTT; CDR3aa: CASSQDSKFEVNTEAFF; d_gene: NA; abundance: few; v_gene: TRBV4-1; j_gene: TRBJ1-1
CDR3nt: TGTGCCAGCAGCGAGACAGTAGCGGCCAACGAGCAGTACTTC; CDR3aa: CASSETVAANEQYF; d_gene: NA; abundance: NA; v_gene: TRBV9; j_gene: TRBJ2-7
CDR3nt: TGTGCCAGCGGACAGGGGATAAAGTACACTGAAGCTTTCTTT; CDR3aa: CASGQGIKYTEAFF; d_gene: TRBD1; abundance: NA; v_gene: TRBV7-9; j_gene: TRBJ1-1
CDR3nt: TGTGCCAGCAGCTTAGCCGGGGGGAATCAGCCCCAGCATTTT; CDR3aa: CASSLAGGNQPQHF; d_gene: NA; abundance: once; v_gene: TRBV7-9; j_gene: TRBJ1-5
CDR3nt: TGTGCCATCAGTGGAAACACAGGGTTTGGAGCACGTTCCTACGAGCAGTACTTC; CDR3aa: CAISGNTGFGARSYEQYF; d_gene: NA; abundance: NA; v_gene: TRBV10-3; j_gene: TRBJ2-7
CDR3nt: TGCGCCAGCAGCCAACAGGGGGCCGTAATAGATACGCAGTATTTT; CDR3aa: CASSQQGAVIDTQYF; d_gene: TRBD1; abundance: NA; v_gene: TRBV4-3; j_gene: TRBJ2-3
CDR3nt: TGTGCCAGTAGTATACTCGGAAACACCATATATTTT; CDR3aa: CASSILGNTIYF; d_gene: NA; abundance: NA; v_gene: TRBV19; j_gene: TRBJ1-3
CDR3nt: TGTGCCAGCAGCGGAGTAGCGGGAGTGAGGCAGTATTTT; CDR3aa: CASSGVAGVRQYF; d_gene: TRBD2; abundance: NA; v_gene: TRBV7-9; j_gene: TRBJ2-3
CDR3nt: TGTGCCAGCAGTGTTGAGGTGAACACTGAAGCTTTCTTT; CDR3aa: CASSVEVNTEAFF; d_gene: NA; abundance: NA; v_gene: TRBV6-4; j_gene: TRBJ1-1
CDR3nt: TGTGCCAGCAGTGAGCCGGATCCGGGGTCCGGGGGCTACGAGCAGTACTTC; CDR3aa: CASSEPDPGSGGYEQYF; d_gene: NA; abundance: NA; v_gene: TRBV2; j_gene: TRBJ2-7
CDR3nt: TGTGCCAGCAGCTTGGTCGGGTCTGGAAACACCATATATTTT; CDR3aa: CASSLVGSGNTIYF; d_gene: NA; abundance: NA; v_gene: TRBV5-4; j_gene: TRBJ1-3
CDR3nt: TGTGCCAGCAGCTTAGAGCGGACCAAAAGCACAGATACGCAGTATTTT; CDR3aa: CASSLERTKSTDTQYF; d_gene: NA; abundance: NA; v_gene: TRBV13; j_gene: TRBJ2-3
CDR3nt: TGTGCCAGCAGGAGTTTTAGGGGGATGACAGGGGGCTCTGGAAACACCATATATTTT; CDR3aa: CASRSFRGMTGGSGNTIYF; d_gene: TRBD1; abundance: once; v_gene: TRBV28; j_gene: TRBJ1-3
CDR3nt: TGCGCCAGCAGCTTGGGGGACAGGGACCAGGAGACCCAGTACTTC; CDR3aa: CASSLGDRDQETQYF; d_gene: TRBD1; abundance: NA; v_gene: TRBV5-1; j_gene: TRBJ2-5
CDR3nt: TGTGCCATCAAGCCCACCGCCTACAATGAGCAGTTCTTC; CDR3aa: CAIKPTAYNEQFF; d_gene: NA; abundance: NA; v_gene: TRBV10-3; j_gene: TRBJ2-1
CDR3nt: TGTGCCAGCAGCTTGACAGGGGACAATCAGCCCCAGCATTTT; CDR3aa: CASSLTGDNQPQHF; d_gene: TRBD1; abundance: NA; v_gene: TRBV7-2; j_gene: TRBJ1-5
CDR3nt: TGTGCCAGCTCACCACCGTCAGAGGGTGGCTATGGCTACACCTTC; CDR3aa: CASSPPSEGGYGYTF; d_gene: NA; abundance: NA; v_gene: TRBV18; j_gene: TRBJ1-2
CDR3nt: TGTGCCAGCTATGGCGGGAGGACCTACGAGCAGTACTTC; CDR3aa: CASYGGRTYEQYF; d_gene: TRBD2; abundance: NA; v_gene: TRBV27; j_gene: TRBJ2-7
CDR3nt: TGTGCCAGCAGCTTAGGGAGGGGCGGGGGGGACGAGACCCAGTACTTC; CDR3aa: CASSLGRGGGDETQYF; d_gene: TRBD2; abundance: NA; v_gene: TRBV11-2; j_gene: TRBJ2-5
CDR3nt: TGTGCCAGCAGCTTGACGGGGGGGCTACCTAATGAGCAGTTCTTC; CDR3aa: CASSLTGGLPNEQFF; d_gene: TRBD2; abundance: NA; v_gene: TRBV7-9; j_gene: TRBJ2-1
CDR3nt: TGTGCCAGCAGTACAGGGTTGGGGAACACTGAAGCTTTCTTT; CDR3aa: CASSTGLGNTEAFF; d_gene: NA; abundance: once; v_gene: TRBV6-5; j_gene: TRBJ1-1
CDR3nt: TGCGCCAGCAGCCAAGATGTTGCGGGAGGGGGTTACGAGCAGTACTTC; CDR3aa: CASSQDVAGGGYEQYF; d_gene: TRBD2; abundance: NA; v_gene: TRBV4-1; j_gene: TRBJ2-7
CDR3nt: TGCGCCAGCAGTGGACTAGCGGGAGCCTCCTACGAGCAGTACTTC; CDR3aa: CASSGLAGASYEQYF; d_gene: TRBD2; abundance: NA; v_gene: TRBV4-1; j_gene: TRBJ2-7
CDR3nt: TGTGCCAGCGCCAATCTAAATAGATTCACTGAAGCTTTCTTT; CDR3aa: CASANLNRFTEAFF; d_gene: NA; abundance: NA; v_gene: TRBV6-5; j_gene: TRBJ1-1
CDR3nt: TGCGCCAGCAGTGAGGTAGTGAACACTGAAGCTTTCTTT; CDR3aa: CASSEVVNTEAFF; d_gene: NA; abundance: NA; v_gene: TRBV5-1; j_gene: TRBJ1-1
CDR3nt: TGTGCCAGCAGCTTTGATGCGACAGGGGGCCCAAGGGGTTTCGGGGAGCTGTTTTTT; CDR3aa: CASSFDATGGPRGFGELFF; d_gene: TRBD1; abundance: NA; v_gene: TRBV7-6; j_gene: TRBJ2-2
CDR3nt: TGTGCCAGCAGCGCATACCTGACTAGCGGGGTATACAATGAGCAGTTCTTC; CDR3aa: CASSAYLTSGVYNEQFF; d_gene: TRBD2; abundance: NA; v_gene: TRBV7-2; j_gene: TRBJ2-1
CDR3nt: TGTGCCAGTAGGAGGGGACAGGGGAACTATGGCTACACCTTC; CDR3aa: CASRRGQGNYGYTF; d_gene: TRBD1; abundance: NA; v_gene: TRBV19; j_gene: TRBJ1-2
CDR3nt: TGTGCCAGCAGCCAAAAAATAGCCCTCGAGCAGTACTTC; CDR3aa: CASSQKIALEQYF; d_gene: NA; abundance: NA; v_gene: TRBV5-6; j_gene: TRBJ2-7
CDR3nt: TGTGCTTCCCCGGGTACAGGGGGCGGCTACACCTTC; CDR3aa: CASPGTGGGYTF; d_gene: TRBD1; abundance: NA; v_gene: TRBV30; j_gene: TRBJ1-2
CDR3nt: TGTGCCAGTAGTACCACAGGGGTGGTCACTGAAGCTTTCTTT; CDR3aa: CASSTTGVVTEAFF; d_gene: TRBD1; abundance: NA; v_gene: TRBV19; j_gene: TRBJ1-1
CDR3nt: TGTGCCAGCAGTTCAGGGACTAGCGGGGACAATGAGCAGTTCTTC; CDR3aa: CASSSGTSGDNEQFF; d_gene: TRBD2; abundance: NA; v_gene: TRBV27; j_gene: TRBJ2-1
CDR3nt: TGTGCCAGCAGCTTGGTTGGAGGGAGAGACTACGAGCAGTACTTC; CDR3aa: CASSLVGGRDYEQYF; d_gene: NA; abundance: NA; v_gene: TRBV5-6; j_gene: TRBJ2-7
CDR3nt: TGTGCCATCTCACCCGGGACAGGGGGCATCTACGAGCAGTACTTC; CDR3aa: CAISPGTGGIYEQYF; d_gene: TRBD1; abundance: NA; v_gene: TRBV10-3; j_gene: TRBJ2-7